Described below is a single T cell receptor beta chain sequence and its context. These data originate in a study of T cells in Graves' hyperthyroidism and ophthalmopathy. The CDR3 totals 17 residues. Trimming removed 2 bases at V and 0 bases at J, with 14 bases between. The germline gives CDR1 KGHSH, CDR2 LQKENI. The investigators amplified TCR beta CDR3 regions from RNA transcripts. HTBI primers were the set used in a first-round RT-PCR of the TCR CDR3. TCRdb re-called the multiplex PCR reads through MiXCR, storing one row per CDR3 protein. The table includes about 590,000 distinct CDR3 sequences, 11% to 15% detected once.

The receptor was derived from a woman aged 18-29 years with Graves' ophthalmopathy. The specimen was blood. This chain joins TRBV18 and TRBJ2-1; tentative D call: TRBD2 (6 bases). The CDR3 region is CASSPSLLALSYNEQFF. CDR3 coding DNA: TGTGCCAGCTCACCATCTTTGCTAGCGCTCTCCTACAATGAGCAGTTCTTC.